This paragraph reports one T cell receptor beta chain. The antigen remains undetermined. The data were taken from a study of Ad26.COV2.S vaccination and SARS-CoV-2 variants. Treatment indicated: about 20 received Ad26.COV2.S at low or high dose, single or two shots; a few received placebo; per-sample allocation not given. At day 63 after the first vaccine or placebo injection, samples were drawn. Cohort 1b enrolled adults aged 18-55 years in Boston. Produced via immunoSEQ multiplex PCR; TCRdb's table is partial and in-frame only. Of approximately 360,000 clones in the sample, roughly 85% were seen once. General study points: Vaccine recipients and placebo recipients showed similar non-spike TCR breadth. Analyses of TCR breadth and depth may have underestimated total T cell responses.

This clonotype was sampled from a person aged 18-65 years who received the Ad26.COV2.S COVID-19 vaccine or a placebo. The sample consisted of peripheral blood, taken in a trial of Ad26.COV2.S vaccine versus placebo.

The CDR3 sequence: CASSFADTQYF. DNA for the CDR3: TGCGCCAGCAGCTTCGCAGATACGCAGTATTTT. V usage is TRBV5-1 and J usage is TRBJ2-3; D unclear. The CDR3 covers 11 residues. The V end lost 2 bases, the J end lost 4 bases, and 2 bases lay between the germline ends. Per the germline V gene, CDR1 is SGHRS and CDR2 is YFSETQ.